This T cell receptor beta chain was identified during a study of identical twins (dated by TCRdb to about 2016). Describing the broader study: TCR alpha and beta repertoires from monozygotic twins, unrelated adults of various ages and cord blood were deep-sequenced to test whether fetal clonotypes persist. To rule out contamination, replicate twin experiments were performed at different times with different library preparation protocols.

On this clonotype itself: Which antigen it targets is not known. The input lacks base qualities; no much larger clone sits a single base away.

Broad study findings and their caveats: Compared with coincidental sharing between unrelated individuals, out-of-frame TCR alpha sequences shared between twins showed an excess of sequences with low generation probability. Abundant cord blood beta clonotypes carried fewer insertions; young adult naive repertoires showed a weaker similar trend, while memory repertoires showed none. Invariant T cells such as MAIT and iNKT could partly confound zero-insertion analyses, although diverse VJ usage argued against such confounding for most clonotypes. Excess twin sharing in beta out-of-frame sequences was weaker because fewer shared sequences lowered the signal-to-noise ratio. Because the same donors could not be followed over many years, the conclusions relied on cross-sectional statistical analysis. Out-of-frame TCR alpha sharing in monozygotic twins was systematically underestimated by recombination models, whereas sharing between unrelated individuals was in agreement with the recombination models.

The method was 5' RACE. The sequencer was an Illumina HiSeq 2000. Template switching introduced a universal primer binding site; the final cDNA contained a unique molecular identifier, enabling accurate counting of TCR cDNA molecules. Specific primers in the conserved constant-segment region were used to synthesize first-strand cDNA for TCR alpha and beta chains. Each cDNA library was double barcoded, with a SMART-Mk sample barcode plus Illumina barcodes, to control for contamination. TruSeq adapter sequences along with Illumina sample barcodes were introduced in two successive PCR steps. Sequencing of the TCR alpha and beta cDNA libraries was done on the Illumina HiSeq platform using custom primers. Per the source publication's procedure: Unique molecular identifiers were extracted from raw reads with MiGEC, and CDR3 positions were determined with MiXCR. Recombination models were inferred per individual with the repgenHMM and IGoR tools using an EM algorithm. Shared clonotype analysis was performed with the tcR package in R, normalizing sharing by the product of cloneset sizes. To study raw recombination without the effects of thymic and clonal selection, out-of-frame nonproductive sequences were analyzed. Starting from the raw public reads, TCRdb applied fastp trimming at Q25, assembled clones with MiXCR and retained in-frame beta chains. Each CDR3 protein appears once, grouped with its most common genes and DNA. These V and J calls rely on TCRdb rather than the paper's analysis. Across this sample there are approximately 600,000 distinct CDR3 sequences, with approximately 9.6% seen only once. Of the sample, 2.5% to 3% is held by the ten largest clones.

V was cut back by 0 bases and J by 4 bases, leaving a gap of 15 bases between them. CDR1 SEHNR and CDR2 FQNEAQ are derived from the germline V gene (reference sequence). Counted from cysteine to phenylalanine, this CDR3 has 16 amino acids. Of the read, only the CDR3 DNA is kept; its 48 bases are in frame from base 1. Every donor was a healthy Caucasian. The twin cohort consisted of three pairs of female monozygotic twins, all aged roughly 18 to 30 years. RNA for TCR libraries was isolated from peripheral blood mononuclear cells. The data were also submitted as part of a second study, on yellow fever vaccine responses in identical twins. Reported in the second study: The authors reported that the T cell response to vaccination in identical twins appeared partly convergent and partly personalized. In identical twins, the study followed T cell clones that responded to the vaccine with precision.

The sequencing sample was made of PBMCs. The clonotype originates from a woman aged 18-29 years in good health. Recombination joined TRBV7-9 with TRBJ2-5; the D gene assignment is ambiguous. The encoded CDR3 is CASSLASALMGETQYF. The base sequence is TGTGCCAGCAGCTTAGCATCGGCCCTTATGGGAGAGACCCAGTACTTC. Extended through the reference TRBV7-9 and TRBJ2-5 proteins, this CDR3 yields the full variable domain: DTGVSQNPRHKITKRGQNVTFRCDPISEHNRLYWYRQTLGQGPEFLTYFQNEAQLEKSRLLSDRFSAERPKGSFSTLEIQRTEQGDSAMYLCASSLASALMGETQYFGPGTRLLVL.